The entry below describes one T cell receptor (beta chain). Its antigen is unknown. No much larger clone is present one base from it, and per-base qualities are unavailable. TCR CDR3 regions were amplified from genomic DNA by multiplex PCR using the deep immunoSEQ assay. Genomic DNA extracted from each cell subset was distributed evenly over all wells of several immunoSEQ 96-well plates, and each plate served as one replicate. For unsorted PBMC, approximately 300 ng of genomic DNA, equivalent to around 30,000 T cell genomes, went into each replicate PCR. Genomic DNA from unsorted PBMC was sequenced over ten immunoSEQ deep assay plates. Purified libraries were quantified with a Qubit 3.0 fluorometer, sized on a Bioanalyzer 2100, and re-quantified with the KAPA Library Quantification kit. Each immunoSEQ 96-well plate was sequenced on its own single-read 150-cycle Illumina NextSeq 550 flow cell. Per the source publication's procedure: Because the immunoSEQ output held only junctional sequences and lacked quality scores, the filtering could not match the filtering applied to full-length reads. To assign V/J genes and CDR3, sequences were annotated using PyIR, a Python wrapper for IgBLAST v1.9, with IMGT germline references. Any read was removed if the V/J assignment was weak (E-value above 1e-6), the CDR3 was missing, or the read contained stop codons, out-of-frame junctions, or ambiguous translated residues. V3J clonotypes were defined by identical inferred V gene, J gene, and CDR3 amino acid sequence. Percentage overlap between repertoires was computed as shared unique clonotypes divided by the size of the smaller repertoire. Repertoire richness was assessed with RTK rarefaction, the Chao1 estimator, and Recon v2.1 estimates of unobserved clonotypes. TCRdb obtained this table from immuneACCESS and retained in-frame rearrangements with V and J assigned. These tables miss some clones; where compared with another copy, unresolved V genes account for less than half of the shortfall, and the remainder is unexplained. V and J calls and clone size follow that table, whereas D and trimming were derived from the DNA. Within this sample are 470,000 or so clones, with roughly 80% of them counted one time only. About 13% of the sample lies in the top ten.

The sample originates from a study of shared clonotypes between healthy human individuals (dated by TCRdb to the early 2020s). In the study overall: The cohort comprised a couple of women and a few men aged 18 to 49 years. To estimate repertoire size and how much clonotypes are shared between individuals, the study performed deep sequencing of blood TCR repertoires from five healthy adults. To increase sequencing depth and limit assay-specific biases, different laboratories used diverse techniques to prepare libraries and sequence TCR repertoires. Leukapheresis yielded between about 0.94 and 8.9 billion PBMCs per donor.

Donors were healthy HIV-negative adults with no recently reported acute infections or vaccinations. Every donor was a Caucasian adult residing in Nashville, Tennessee, USA. For unsorted samples, tens of millions of PBMCs were counted, and genomic DNA was extracted using the QIAamp DNA Blood Mini kit. After blood collection by leukapheresis, PBMCs were isolated using Ficoll-Histopaque density gradient centrifugation and then cryopreserved in the vapor phase of liquid nitrogen. The research as a whole found: Because the study included only a small number of donors, the genetic and exposure-history diversity represented was limited. Based on pairwise subsampling, the degree of clonotype sharing among donors was expected to be affected by sequencing depth. Sampling was restricted to blood, and TCR repertoires in tissues likely differ from the TCR repertoires found in blood.

From the cysteine through the phenylalanine, the CDR3 covers 15 amino acids. Of all the DNA, just the CDR3 is kept, 45 bases in frame from base 1. Trimming accounts for 0 bases at V and 7 bases at J, while the number of junction bases matched to no gene is 9. The germline V gene specifies MGHRA as CDR1 and YSYEKL as CDR2. The source is a woman in her forties in good health. Some clones in this sample may be carry-over from other donors' samples. This chain is built from TRBV4-1 and TRBJ2-7, with 7 bases in between that match TRBD1. The sequenced sample consisted of PBMCs. The sequence in DNA is TGCGCCAGCAGCCAAGAAGGCACTCTCAGGGGGGAGCAGTACTTC. Its coded protein is CASSQEGTLRGEQYF.